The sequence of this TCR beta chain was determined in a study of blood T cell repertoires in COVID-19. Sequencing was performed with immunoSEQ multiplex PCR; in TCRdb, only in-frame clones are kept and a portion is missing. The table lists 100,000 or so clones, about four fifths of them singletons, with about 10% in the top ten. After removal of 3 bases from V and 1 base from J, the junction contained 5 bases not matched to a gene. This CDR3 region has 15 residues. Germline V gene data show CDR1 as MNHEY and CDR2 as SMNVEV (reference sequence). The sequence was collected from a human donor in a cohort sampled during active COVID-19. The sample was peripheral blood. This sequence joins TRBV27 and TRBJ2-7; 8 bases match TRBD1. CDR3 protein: CASSFGQGLSYEQYF. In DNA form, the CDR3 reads TGTGCCAGCAGTTTTGGACAGGGCCTTTCCTACGAGCAGTACTTC.